This entry lists 26 T cell receptor beta chains sequenced from one sample in a study of T-cell memory formation after mild COVID-19 (dated by TCRdb to about 2021). Preparation of the library involved 5' RACE. The sequencing machine was an Illumina NovaSeq 6000. The public reads were run again by TCRdb, first through fastp at Q25 and then through MiXCR, and only productive beta chains were kept. Identical CDR3 protein sequences are pooled into one entry, listed with their most common genes and DNA. This sample is represented by tens of thousands of distinct CDR3 sequences; 21% of them were singletons. The ten largest account for about 1.5% of the sample. The sequenced material came from PBMCs or a T cell subset sorted from them (not recorded which). The receptor set was obtained from an adult who had mild COVID-19 (a few samples of this study predate the infection). The sample titles of this study are shuffled in the database, so cell type and time point are left out.

This clonotype was seen at least ten times. The chain recombines TRBV12-3 or TRBV12-4 with TRBJ1-1; D unresolved. The CDR3 spans 14 residues. Deletions cut 5 bases from V and 0 bases from J, with 10 bases between. The CDR3 here is CASSTSGLNTEAFF. The CDR3 DNA reads TGTGCCAGCAGTACCTCCGGACTGAACACTGAAGCTTTCTTT.

Ten or more counts support this clonotype. The chain carries TRBV4-1 and TRBJ2-7, with D unclear. This CDR3 spans 15 amino acids. Germline loops: CDR1 MGHRA, CDR2 YSYEKL. Trimming stripped 4 bases from V and 6 bases from J, with 19 bases between. The CDR3 bases are TGCGCCAGCAGCCCCCTGATCCGAAGGGCCAGCGAGCAGTACTTC. It encodes CASSPLIRRASEQYF.

This clonotype was counted at least ten times. V is TRBV5-1 and J is TRBJ1-2; D is undetermined. The CDR3 has 14 amino acids. The V end was cut by 0 bases, the J end by 10 bases, with 16 bases between. The germline CDR1 and CDR2 sequences are SGHRS and YFSETQ. CDR3 DNA sequence: TGCGCCAGCAGCTTGGCGGCGGGTAAAGGAACCTACACCTTC. This gives the protein CASSLAAGKGTYTF.

This clonotype was seen many times. The genes are TRBV7-2 and TRBJ2-1, with D unclear. V lost 8 bases and J 4 bases, leaving 15 bases between the germline ends. Germline lookup yields CDR1 SGHTA and CDR2 FQGNSA. The length of the CDR3 is 14 residues. The CDR3 loop reads CASVSVTVYNEQFF. The CDR3 coding sequence is TGTGCCAGCGTCTCGGTAACAGTTTACAATGAGCAGTTCTTC. Looking up the rest from reference TRBV7-2 and TRBJ2-1 gives the full variable domain: GAGVSQSPSNKVTEKGKDVELRCDPISGHTALYWYRQSLGQGLEFLIYFQGNSAPDKSGLPSDRFSAERTGGSVSTLTIQRTQQEDSAVYLCASVSVTVYNEQFFGPGTRLTVL.

This clonotype was seen many times. This sequence joins TRBV6-2 or TRBV6-3 and TRBJ1-5; D not certain. The V end lost 6 bases, the J end lost 4 bases, and 16 bases lay between the germline ends. Germline CDR1 MNHEY, CDR2 SVGEGT. The length of the CDR3 is 15 residues. The CDR3 DNA sequence: TGTGCCAGCAGAACGGCGGACGTGGGAAATCAGCCCCAGCATTTT. Translating gives CASRTADVGNQPQHF.

This clonotype was counted at least ten times. The rearrangement uses TRBV5-1 and TRBJ1-3, with D possibly being TRBD1 (5 bases). The V gene's germline CDR1 is SGHRS and CDR2 YFSETQ. The CDR3 length is 14 residues. V gave up 4 bases and J gave up 1 base, with 9 bases separating them. DNA of the CDR3: TGCGCCAGCAGCCAGACAGTTTCTGGAAACACCATATATTTT. This gives the protein CASSQTVSGNTIYF.

In this sample, this clonotype turned up many times. The rearrangement joins TRBV7-2 to TRBJ1-4; possibly TRBD1 for D (5 bases). Germline CDR1 is SGHTA and CDR2 is FQGNSA. Trimming stripped 3 bases from V and 5 bases from J, with 10 bases between. The CDR3 sequence is 14 residues long. This CDR3 is CASSFGGYNEKLFF. For the CDR3, the DNA is TGTGCCAGCAGCTTCGGGGGGTACAATGAAAAACTGTTTTTT.

This clonotype was found many times. The chain employs TRBV7-2 and TRBJ1-6; possible D gene TRBD1, 5 bases. The V and J ends lost 5 bases and 6 bases respectively, with 11 bases between them. The CDR3 sequence is 14 residues long. Germline values: CDR1 SGHTA, CDR2 FQGNSA. The CDR3 bases are TGTGCCAGCAGCCCCCGGGGCCTTAATTCACCCCTCCACTTT. Translated, it gives CASSPRGLNSPLHF.

There are many counts of this clonotype. The chain uses TRBV28 and TRBJ2-6; perhaps TRBD2 as D (6 bases). The ends were cut back, 4 bases at V and 0 bases at J, with 22 bases in the middle. In germline, CDR1 is MDHEN, CDR2 SYDVKM. The CDR3 runs to 20 residues. The CDR3 coding sequence is TGTGCCAGCAGTTGGAGTGTTGGGAGGAACTCCCTCTCTGGGGCCAACGTCCTGACTTTC. It yields the protein CASSWSVGRNSLSGANVLTF. Variable domain in full (rest from reference TRBV28 and TRBJ2-6): DVKVTQSSRYLVKRTGEKVFLECVQDMDHENMFWYRQDPGLGLRLIYFSYDVKMKEKGDIPEGYSVSREKKERFSLILESASTNQTSMYLCASSWSVGRNSLSGANVLTFGAGSRLTVL.

Many counts were recorded for this clonotype. DNA for the CDR3: TGCGCCAGCAGCTTGTGCACCTTC. Encoded protein: CASSLCTF. The chain uses TRBV5-1 and TRBJ1-2; no clear D gene. Trimming pared 1 base from V and 13 bases from J, leaving 2 bases between. The CDR3 sequence is 8 residues long. Germline lookup yields CDR1 SGHRS and CDR2 YFSETQ.

The J gene is TRBJ1-5, the V gene TRBV6-6; D remains unclear. V lost 8 bases and J 2 bases, leaving 7 bases between the germline ends. The CDR3 contains 12 residues. Germline CDR1 and CDR2: MNHNY and SVGAGI (reference sequence). The CDR3 reads CASSQGNQPQHF. The CDR3, as DNA: TGTGCCAGCTCCCAGGGCAATCAGCCCCAGCATTTT.

The chain is built from TRBV19 and TRBJ1-1; 9 bases fit TRBD1. The CDR3 is 12 residues long. Unmatched junction bases numbered 11, after V lost 10 bases and J lost 11 bases. CDR1 is LNHDA, CDR2 SQIVND, per germline (reference sequence). The CDR3 DNA follows: TGTGCCACCAAAGACAGGGGGGCCAGGGCTTTCTTT. Its translation is CATKDRGARAFF. The complete variable domain, with remaining parts taken from reference TRBV19 and TRBJ1-1, reads DGGITQSPKYLFRKEGQNVTLSCEQNLNHDAMYWYRQDPGQGLRLIYYSQIVNDFQKGDIAEGYSVSREKKESFPLTVTSAQKNPTAFYLCATKDRGARAFFGQGTRLTVV.

This clonotype was seen many times. The chain recombines TRBV12-3 or TRBV12-4 with TRBJ1-5, with 7 bases that match TRBD1. The CDR3 contains 14 residues. With V trimmed by 5 bases and J by 4 bases, 5 bases remained unmatched. CDR3 coding DNA: TGTGCCAGCAGTGGAGGGACAGCTAATCAGCCCCAGCATTTT. Protein sequence: CASSGGTANQPQHF.

The table lists this clonotype with many counts. The chain joins TRBV19 to TRBJ1-1; D might be TRBD1 (6 bases). The germline V gene has CDR1 LNHDA and CDR2 SQIVND (reference sequence). V lost 3 bases and J 4 bases, leaving 9 bases between the germline ends. The CDR3 contains 13 residues. CDR3 protein: CASSIGGGTEAFF. The CDR3 DNA sequence: TGTGCCAGTAGTATCGGAGGGGGCACTGAAGCTTTCTTT. Filled out from reference TRBV19 and TRBJ1-1, the complete variable domain reads DGGITQSPKYLFRKEGQNVTLSCEQNLNHDAMYWYRQDPGQGLRLIYYSQIVNDFQKGDIAEGYSVSREKKESFPLTVTSAQKNPTAFYLCASSIGGGTEAFFGQGTRLTVV.

As to this clonotype: Given a much more abundant clone one base away, this may be a read error. This rearrangement joins TRBV5-1 to TRBJ2-3; D perhaps matches TRBD1 (6 bases). With 5 bases removed from V and 2 bases from J, the gap between germline ends came to 12 bases. This CDR3 region has 14 residues. Germline loops: CDR1 SGHRS, CDR2 YFSETQ. The CDR3 DNA follows: TGCGCCAGCAGGCTGGACAGAAACACAGATACGCAGTATTTT. This translates into CASRLDRNTDTQYF.

V and J are TRBV19 and TRBJ2-7; D is perhaps TRBD1 (6 bases). The CDR3 spans 13 residues. Germline V lookup: CDR1 LNHDA, CDR2 SQIVND (reference sequence). V was shortened by 5 bases and J by 2 bases, with 10 bases between the two germline ends. This chain's CDR3 is CASSADSTYEQYF. CDR3 DNA: TGTGCCAGTAGTGCGGACAGTACCTACGAGCAGTACTTC.

In its sample, this clonotype was seen many times. The CDR3: CATSRGRDRYEQYF. The CDR3 DNA follows: TGTGCCACCAGCAGAGGACGGGACCGCTACGAGCAGTACTTC. V gene TRBV15 combines with J gene TRBJ2-7; the D gene could be TRBD1 or TRBD2 (5 bases each). The CDR3 covers 14 residues. The V gene lost 1 base and the J gene lost 3 bases, with 10 bases spanning the gap. Per germline, CDR1 LNHNV and CDR2 YYDKDF (reference sequence).

This clonotype has ten or more counts. The chain joins TRBV29-1 to TRBJ2-1, with D hard to call. The CDR3 is 13 residues long. Germline CDR1 and CDR2: SQVTM and ANQGSEA. Trimming left V 2 bases short and J 3 bases short, with 8 bases between. This chain's CDR3 is CSVESSSYNEQFF. DNA of the CDR3: TGCAGCGTTGAATCGTCCAGCTACAATGAGCAGTTCTTC.

This clonotype was observed a handful of times. The rearrangement links TRBV4-1 to TRBJ2-7; D possibly corresponds to TRBD1 (7 bases). The V and J ends lost 1 base and 4 bases respectively, with 14 bases between them. CDR3 length: 15 residues. Germline V gene sequence: CDR1 MGHRA, CDR2 YSYEKL. The DNA for the CDR3 is TGCGCCAGCAGCCAAGCTGGCAGGGGGAGGTACGAGCAGTACTTC. Protein product: CASSQAGRGRYEQYF.

This sequence joins TRBV6-6 and TRBJ2-5; no definite D call. This CDR3 is built from 12 residues. CDR1 MNHNY and CDR2 SVGAGI come from the germline V gene (reference sequence). With 8 bases removed from V and 5 bases from J, the gap between germline ends came to 12 bases. CDR3 loop: CASEGFWETQYF. As DNA, the CDR3 is TGTGCCAGCGAAGGGTTCTGGGAGACCCAGTACTTC.

This clonotype was observed at least ten times. This rearrangement joins TRBV7-6 to TRBJ2-1; D may be TRBD2 (6 bases). This CDR3 is built from 12 residues. Trimming took 2 bases from V and 15 from J, leaving 14 bases between them. The germline CDR1 and CDR2 sequences are SGHVS and FNYEAQ. CDR3 sequence reads: CASSLPRGSVFF. The CDR3 region has the DNA TGTGCCAGCAGCTTACCTCGGGGGTCGGTGTTCTTC.

This rearrangement joins TRBV6-5 to TRBJ1-2; maybe TRBD1 (5 bases). Germline V lookup: CDR1 MNHEY, CDR2 SVGAGI. The CDR3 totals 14 residues. V lost 4 bases and J 8 bases, leaving 17 bases between the germline ends. The CDR3 coding sequence is TGTGCCAGCAGTTCCTCCCCGGGGGTTGGGGGCTACACCTTC. It encodes CASSSSPGVGGYTF.

This clonotype was recorded many times. The chain links TRBV2 to TRBJ2-5, with 10 positions matching TRBD2. The V segment lost 3 bases and the J segment 2 bases; nucleotides outside the gene matches: 3. The V gene's germline CDR1 is SNHLY and CDR2 FYNNEI. The length of the CDR3 is 15 residues. As DNA, the CDR3 is TGTGCCAGCAGTGAGAGTAGCGGGAGGCAAGAGACCCAGTACTTC. Encoded protein: CASSESSGRQETQYF.

A single count supports this clonotype. This sequence joins TRBV20-1 and TRBJ2-3; D may be TRBD2 (5 bases). Germline CDR1 reads DFQATT; CDR2 reads SNEGSKA (reference sequence). V lost 3 bases and J 3 bases, leaving 16 bases between the germline ends. The CDR3 extends over 15 amino acids. CDR3 loop: CSASIFKAETDTQYF. The DNA for the CDR3 is TGCAGTGCTAGCATCTTCAAAGCGGAAACAGATACGCAGTATTTT.

The chain uses TRBV6-5 and TRBJ2-7, with a weak D call TRBD1 (6 bases). The CDR3 has 14 amino acids. The germline V and J ends were trimmed by 6 bases and 0 bases, with 12 bases remaining between them. The germline gives CDR1 MNHEY, CDR2 SVGAGI. The CDR3 loop is CASRPRGGSYEQYV. For the CDR3, the DNA is TGTGCCAGCAGACCCAGGGGTGGCTCCTACGAGCAGTACGTC.

The rearrangement joins TRBV24-1 to TRBJ1-2, with a possible D match to TRBD1 (5 bases). V was clipped by 0 bases and J by 5 bases, with 21 bases between them. CDR1 KGHDR and CDR2 SFDVKD come from the germline V gene. There are 18 residues in the CDR3. The CDR3 coding sequence is TGTGCCACCAGTGATTTGAGGTTACAGGCCGTCGCAGAGTATGGCTACACCTTC. This codes for CATSDLRLQAVAEYGYTF.